The next 5 T cell receptor beta chains were all read from a single sample in a study of cytomegalovirus exposure and HLA in healthy donors. Amplification used 60 Vbeta primers and 13 Jbeta primers. Repertoires were generated with immunoSEQ multiplex PCR, while TCRdb's copy carries only in-frame clones and drops some. Its listing shows over 100,000 clones. Sequencing input: PBMCs. The receptor source for this set is a man aged 40-49 years in good health and CMV-seropositive.

The chain is built from TRBV5-1 and TRBJ2-2, with 10 nucleotides matching TRBD1. After removal of 4 bases from V and 0 bases from J, the junction contained 3 bases not matched to a gene. Germline assignment: CDR1 SGHRS and CDR2 YFSETQ. CDR3 length: 16 residues. CDR3 nucleotides: TGCGCCAGCAGCGTAGGGACAGGGGCGAACACCGGGGAGCTGTTTTTT. It yields the protein CASSVGTGANTGELFF. Variable domain in full (rest from reference TRBV5-1 and TRBJ2-2): KAGVTQTPRYLIKTRGQQVTLSCSPISGHRSVSWYQQTPGQGLQFLFEYFSETQRNKGNFPGRFSGRQFSNSRSEMNVSTLELGDSALYLCASSVGTGANTGELFFGEGSRLTVL.

V and J are TRBV5-1 and TRBJ2-6; D ambiguous. This CDR3 contains 14 residues. Germline CDR1 reads SGHRS; CDR2 reads YFSETQ. Trimming removed 6 bases at V and 0 bases at J, with 7 bases between. This CDR3 reads CASKKSSGANVLTF. CDR3 DNA sequence: TGCGCCAGCAAAAAGAGCTCTGGGGCCAACGTCCTGACTTTC.

The chain employs TRBV5-1 and TRBJ2-6, with 9 nucleotides matching TRBD1. Germline-derived CDR1 and CDR2 are SGHRS and YFSETQ. The CDR3 runs to 18 residues. Trimming took 3 bases from V and 2 from J; bases not matched to a gene: 9. The CDR3 loop is CASSSPPTGGAGANVLTF. CDR3 in DNA: TGCGCCAGCAGCTCCCCTCCGACAGGGGGGGCTGGGGCCAACGTCCTGACTTTC. Full variable domain (rest looked up from reference TRBV5-1 and TRBJ2-6): KAGVTQTPRYLIKTRGQQVTLSCSPISGHRSVSWYQQTPGQGLQFLFEYFSETQRNKGNFPGRFSGRQFSNSRSEMNVSTLELGDSALYLCASSSPPTGGAGANVLTFGAGSRLTVL.

This rearrangement joins TRBV6-1 to TRBJ2-7; possibly TRBD1 for D (6 bases). The CDR3 covers 15 residues. Germline CDR1 reads MNHNS; CDR2 reads SASEGT. Trimming shortened V by 2 bases and J by 1 base, and 12 bases separated the two germline ends. The CDR3 coding sequence is TGTGCCAGCAGTGAAACAGACAGGCTTTCCTACGAGCAGTACTTC. Translated: CASSETDRLSYEQYF.

The rearrangement uses TRBV28 and TRBJ1-2; 7 bases fit TRBD1. The CDR3 sequence is 15 residues long. Germline trimming cut 6 bases from V and 6 bases from J; bases unmatched to any gene: 13. CDR1 is MDHEN, CDR2 SYDVKM, per germline. CDR3 nucleotide sequence: TGTGCCAGCAGCGGCCTGAAGACAGGGTCTCATGGCTACACCTTC. Protein: CASSGLKTGSHGYTF.